The 31 T cell receptor beta chains presented below share a single source sample, sequenced in a study of blood T cells in healthy people across ages. Then a second PCR, running roughly 7 to 11 cycles, was carried out with a sample-barcoded 5' primer and a J-beta primer mix. TCRdb reanalysed the 5' RACE reads using MiXCR and keeps one entry per CDR3 protein. The data hold 650,000 to 1,000,000 distinct CDR3 sequences, with roughly 40% observed a single time. Sequencing was carried out using blood. The receptors shown here come from a man aged 18 to 30 in good health.

This clonotype was seen a few times. The V call is TRBV11-2, the J call TRBJ1-6; D gene unclear. Germline V gene lookup returns CDR1 SGHAT and CDR2 FQNNGV. The CDR3 has 13 residues. V shed 0 bases and J shed 10 bases, with 7 bases lying between them. This chain's CDR3 is CASSLDMGSPLHF. The DNA of the CDR3 is TGTGCCAGCAGCTTAGACATGGGCTCACCCCTCCACTTT.

The genes are TRBV6-5 and TRBJ2-7; TRBD2 agrees at 10 bases. Germline V gene lookup returns CDR1 MNHEY and CDR2 SVGAGI. This CDR3 spans 15 amino acids. The junction had 9 bases not matched to a gene; V was cut back by 5 bases and J by 5 bases. In nucleotides, the CDR3 is TGTGCCAGCAGTCCTAGCGGGGGCCCAGAAAACGAGCAGTACTTC. Protein product: CASSPSGGPENEQYF.

This chain links TRBV5-1 with TRBJ1-4; the match to TRBD1 covers 10 bases. V was clipped by 4 bases and J by 5 bases; unmatched bases: 8. Germline CDR1 and CDR2: SGHRS and YFSETQ. CDR3 size: 16 residues. The CDR3 DNA follows: TGCGCCAGCAGCATGGGACAGGGGAACAAGAATGAAAAACTGTTTTTT. This sequence encodes CASSMGQGNKNEKLFF.

This clonotype was observed at least ten times. The chain uses TRBV10-3 and TRBJ2-1; no definite D call. Germline lookup yields CDR1 ENHRY and CDR2 SYGVKD. The CDR3 covers 13 residues. Trimming pared 0 bases from V and 6 bases from J, leaving 6 bases between. CDR3 in amino acids: CAISESKGNEQFF. The CDR3 nucleotides read TGTGCCATCAGTGAGTCCAAAGGCAATGAGCAGTTCTTC.

This clonotype showed up many times. This chain links TRBV6-2 or TRBV6-3 with TRBJ2-7; no reliable D call. CDR3 length equals 11 residues. The V end lost 8 bases, the J end lost 7 bases, and 12 bases lay between the germline ends. Germline values: CDR1 MNHEY, CDR2 SVGEGT. The CDR3 sequence is CASGQLLEQYF. Written as DNA, the CDR3 is TGTGCCAGCGGGCAGCTTTTGGAGCAGTACTTC.

This chain joins TRBV9 and TRBJ2-3, with TRBD2 matching 9 bases. The CDR3 spans 15 residues. Germline trimming cut 0 bases from V and 10 bases from J; bases unmatched to any gene: 9. Germline-derived CDR1 and CDR2 are SGDLS and YYNGEE. CDR3 bases: TGTGCCAGCAGCGTAGGCGGGGGGGCCTCCGATGCGCAGTATTTT. Translating gives CASSVGGGASDAQYF.

As regards this clonotype: This may come from a read error, since a much larger clone is one base off. J is TRBJ2-6 and V is TRBV10-3; D is perhaps TRBD1 (5 bases). CDR3 size: 18 residues. Germline values: CDR1 ENHRY, CDR2 SYGVKD. This chain's CDR3 is CAISESGSTPSGANVPTF. In DNA, the CDR3 is TGTGCCATCAGTGAGTCCGGATCGACCCCCTCTGGGGCCAACGTCCCGACTTTC.

V usage is TRBV5-1 and J usage is TRBJ2-3; D possibly corresponds to TRBD1 (6 bases). In germline, CDR1 is SGHRS, CDR2 YFSETQ. The V end was cut by 5 bases, the J end by 0 bases, with 16 bases between. This CDR3 is 16 amino acids long. CDR3 amino acids: CASSSAYRASTDTQYF. DNA for the CDR3: TGCGCCAGCAGTTCCGCGTACAGGGCTAGCACAGATACGCAGTATTTT. Based on the CDR3 plus reference TRBV5-1 and TRBJ2-3, the full variable domain is KAGVTQTPRYLIKTRGQQVTLSCSPISGHRSVSWYQQTPGQGLQFLFEYFSETQRNKGNFPGRFSGRQFSNSRSEMNVSTLELGDSALYLCASSSAYRASTDTQYFGPGTRLTVL.

Regarding this clonotype: A much larger clone lies a single base off, so this may be a read error. The V and J genes are TRBV10-3 and TRBJ2-7, with D tentatively TRBD2 (5 bases). V lost 10 bases, J lost 3 bases, and 16 bases lay in between. This CDR3 is built from 13 residues. The germline V gene has CDR1 ENHRY and CDR2 SYGVKD. CDR3 loop: CATKLDGNYEQYF. In DNA form, the CDR3 reads TGTGCCACGAAACTCGACGGGAACTACGAGCAGTACTTC.

This clonotype came up a few times. The chain recombines TRBV19 with TRBJ1-2, with a tentative D call TRBD1 (5 bases). Looked up from germline, CDR1 is LNHDA and CDR2 is SQIVND (reference sequence). The ends were cut back, 3 bases at V and 3 bases at J, with 11 bases in the middle. CDR3 size: 14 residues. The CDR3 DNA is TGTGCCAGTAGTATGACAGTAACCCACTATGGCTACACCTTC. It encodes CASSMTVTHYGYTF.

Only a few counts were recorded for this clonotype. J is TRBJ1-2 and V is TRBV20-1; unclear D gene. The germline V gene has CDR1 DFQATT and CDR2 SNEGSKA (reference sequence). V lost 0 bases, J lost 3 bases, and 20 bases lay in between. CDR3 length: 17 residues. CDR3 DNA sequence: TGCAGTGCTAGAGATATCGTCAGAGAGTTTAGGGACTATGGCTACACCTTC. The encoded protein is CSARDIVREFRDYGYTF.

This chain connects TRBV25-1 to TRBJ2-7; D unclear. The V end lost 3 bases, the J end lost 2 bases, and 8 bases lay between the germline ends. The CDR3 runs to 13 residues. Germline V lookup: CDR1 MGHDK, CDR2 SYGVNS. The CDR3 bases are TGTGCCAGCAGTGATCATCGCCCCTACGAGCAGTACTTC. Translation gives CASSDHRPYEQYF.

The genes are TRBV9 and TRBJ1-2; D may be TRBD1 (5 bases). The CDR3 covers 14 residues. V was clipped by 0 bases and J by 5 bases, with 11 bases between them. CDR1 and CDR2 (germline): SGDLS, YYNGEE. The CDR3 bases are TGTGCCAGCAGCGTAGGATCGGGGGAGTATGGCTACACCTTC. It specifies CASSVGSGEYGYTF.

The chain is built from TRBV7-9 and TRBJ1-3; D may be TRBD1 (6 bases). Germline values: CDR1 SEHNR, CDR2 FQNEAQ (reference sequence). V was clipped by 0 bases and J by 11 bases, with 17 bases between them. The CDR3 has 15 residues. The CDR3 DNA follows: TGTGCCAGCAGCTTAGCCCTAATTACAGGGCAATCCATATATTTT. Its protein product is CASSLALITGQSIYF. Combining the CDR3 with reference TRBV7-9 and TRBJ1-3 gives the whole variable domain DTGVSQNPRHKITKRGQNVTFRCDPISEHNRLYWYRQTLGQGPEFLTYFQNEAQLEKSRLLSDRFSAERPKGSFSTLEIQRTEQGDSAMYLCASSLALITGQSIYFGEGSWLTVV.

The rearrangement joins TRBV7-6 to TRBJ1-1, with D maybe TRBD1 (5 bases). The CDR3 covers 15 residues. V was shortened by 5 bases and J by 7 bases, with 20 bases between the two germline ends. The germline V gene encodes CDR1 SGHVS and CDR2 FNYEAQ. CDR3 nucleotides: TGTGCCAGCAGCCCCCGGGACGGAGCGGAAGGTGAAGCTTTCTTT. Amino acids: CASSPRDGAEGEAFF.

J is TRBJ2-1 and V is TRBV4-3; D gene ambiguous. Germline-derived CDR1 and CDR2 are LGHNA and YSLEER. V shed 0 bases and J shed 5 bases, with 8 bases lying between them. The CDR3 extends over 14 amino acids. CDR3 DNA: TGCGCCAGCAGCCAAGACCCACTCCACAATGAGCAGTTCTTC. As protein: CASSQDPLHNEQFF.

The sample holds a few counts of this clonotype. CDR3 amino acids: CASSVGTGSEAFF. As DNA, the CDR3 is TGTGCCAGCAGTGTAGGAACGGGATCTGAAGCTTTCTTT. V usage is TRBV12-3 or TRBV12-4 and J usage is TRBJ1-1; unclear D gene. Trimming stripped 5 bases from V and 6 bases from J, with 13 bases between. The CDR3 has 13 residues.

The rearrangement uses TRBV12-5 and TRBJ2-5; the D is unclear. Trimming shortened V by 2 bases and J by 6 bases, and 10 bases separated the two germline ends. This CDR3 has 13 amino acids. Germline lookup yields CDR1 LGHNT and CDR2 FRNRAP. CDR3 sequence: CASGLSGGQTQYF. The CDR3 bases are TGTGCTAGTGGTTTGTCTGGTGGTCAGACCCAGTACTTC.

This clonotype came up many times. The genes are TRBV4-3 and TRBJ1-2; 8 nucleotides line up with TRBD1. Germline V gene sequence: CDR1 LGHNA, CDR2 YSLEER. The CDR3 is 14 amino acids. J was trimmed by 8 bases and V by 4 bases; bases with no gene match: 9. The CDR3 DNA reads TGCGCCAGCAGCCCTCTTGGACAGGGCAGGGGCTACACCTTC. Protein sequence: CASSPLGQGRGYTF.

This clonotype showed up just a few times. This chain joins TRBV20-1 and TRBJ1-1; D is unresolved. Trimming removed 6 bases at V and 0 bases at J, with 11 bases between. The CDR3 length is 13 residues. CDR1 is DFQATT, CDR2 SNEGSKA, per germline (reference sequence). The CDR3 sequence is CSALPDMNTEAFF. The CDR3, as DNA: TGCAGTGCCCTCCCGGATATGAACACTGAAGCTTTCTTT.

Concerning this clonotype: A read error may be the cause here, since a much bigger clone is one base away. This chain joins TRBV6-2 or TRBV6-3 and TRBJ2-3; 8 nucleotides line up with TRBD2. The CDR3 runs to 16 residues. Germline V gene sequence: CDR1 MNHEY, CDR2 SVGEGT. Here the CDR3 reads CATLAVQLADTGTQYF. The CDR3, as DNA: TGTGCCACCTTAGCAGTTCAACTAGCGGACACAGGTACGCAGTATTTT.

The chain links TRBV7-2 to TRBJ1-1; perhaps TRBD1 as D (5 bases). This CDR3 has 13 amino acids. In germline, CDR1 is SGHTA, CDR2 FQGNSA. Trimming took off 1 base at V and 7 bases at J, with 10 bases between the two ends. The CDR3 nucleotides are TGTGCCAGCAGCTTAGGGGGCGCTTTTGAAGCTTTCTTT. Its translation: CASSLGGAFEAFF. Looking up the rest from reference TRBV7-2 and TRBJ1-1 gives the full variable domain: GAGVSQSPSNKVTEKGKDVELRCDPISGHTALYWYRQSLGQGLEFLIYFQGNSAPDKSGLPSDRFSAERTGGSVSTLTIQRTQQEDSAVYLCASSLGGAFEAFFGQGTRLTVV.

This clonotype occurred many times. A read error may be the cause here, since a much bigger clone is one base away. V is TRBV7-2 and J is TRBJ1-5; D is undetermined. The CDR3 consists of 14 residues. V was cut by 1 base and J by 5 bases, with 9 bases left in between. Per the germline V gene, CDR1 is SGHTA and CDR2 is FQGNSA. CDR3 nucleotide sequence: TGTGCCAGCAGCTTAGACAGTGGGGATCAGCCCCAGCATTTT. Protein product: CASSLDSGDQPQHF. Combining the CDR3 with reference TRBV7-2 and TRBJ1-5 gives the whole variable domain GAGVSQSPSNKVTEKGKDVELRCDPISGHTALYWYRQSLGQGLEFLIYFQGNSAPDKSGLPSDRFSAERTGGSVSTLTIQRTQQEDSAVYLCASSLDSGDQPQHFGDGTRLSIL.

V and J are TRBV10-3 and TRBJ2-7, with 7 bases fitting TRBD1. The CDR3 sequence is 16 residues long. Germline V gives CDR1 ENHRY, CDR2 SYGVKD. V trimming: 2 bases; J trimming: 0 bases; junction bases outside the gene matches: 7. The CDR3 DNA sequence: TGTGCCATCAGTGAGGGGGCAGGGGGAAGCTCCTACGAGCAGTACTTC. It encodes CAISEGAGGSSYEQYF.

This chain uses TRBV28 with TRBJ2-3, with 7 positions matching TRBD1. The ends lost 5 bases at V and 7 bases at J; junction bases unmatched: 9. Germline V CDR1 and CDR2: MDHEN, SYDVKM. The CDR3 is 14 amino acids. As DNA, the CDR3 is TGTGCCAGCAGTACCGGACAGGTTAGGAATACGCAGTATTTT. Translation: CASSTGQVRNTQYF. The variable domain in full, with the rest retrieved from reference TRBV28 and TRBJ2-3, is DVKVTQSSRYLVKRTGEKVFLECVQDMDHENMFWYRQDPGLGLRLIYFSYDVKMKEKGDIPEGYSVSREKKERFSLILESASTNQTSMYLCASSTGQVRNTQYFGPGTRLTVL.

The rearrangement joins TRBV20-1 to TRBJ1-1, with TRBD1 as a possible D gene (5 bases). Germline CDR1 and CDR2: DFQATT and SNEGSKA (reference sequence). This CDR3 comprises 14 residues. The V gene lost 6 bases and the J gene lost 2 bases, with 16 bases spanning the gap. The DNA for the CDR3 is TGCAGTGCCCTAGCGGTGGGGACCAACACTGAAGCTTTCTTT. Translation: CSALAVGTNTEAFF.

Many counts were recorded for this clonotype. The chain carries TRBV2 and TRBJ2-5; no clear D. Trimming removed 2 bases at V and 7 bases at J, with 5 bases between. The CDR3 length is 11 residues. Germline V gene lookup returns CDR1 SNHLY and CDR2 FYNNEI. The CDR3 nucleotides read TGTGCCAGCAGTGAAAAGGGGACCCAGTACTTC. Encoded protein: CASSEKGTQYF. The entire variable domain, with the rest obtained from reference TRBV2 and TRBJ2-5, is as follows: EPEVTQTPSHQVTQMGQEVILRCVPISNHLYFYWYRQILGQKVEFLVSFYNNEISEKSEIFDDQFSVERPDGSNFTLKIRSTKLEDSAMYFCASSEKGTQYFGPGTRLLVL.

This clonotype was seen more than once but under ten times. The V gene is TRBV4-2, the J gene TRBJ2-1, with a tentative D call TRBD2 (5 bases). The V gene lost 2 bases and the J gene lost 4 bases, with 12 bases spanning the gap. This CDR3 is 15 amino acids long. The germline gives CDR1 LGHNA, CDR2 YNFKEQ. CDR3 sequence reads: CASSQRGSGYNEQFF. In DNA form, the CDR3 reads TGTGCCAGCAGCCAAAGAGGTTCGGGGTACAATGAGCAGTTCTTC.

Regarding this clonotype: The junction departs from germline at one end; a sequencing error may be responsible. The chain employs TRBV3-1 and TRBJ1-1; a possible D gene is TRBD1 (6 bases). The CDR3 covers 13 residues. Germline V gene sequence: CDR1 LGHDT, CDR2 YNNKEL (reference sequence). The CDR3 nucleotides read TGTGTCAGCAGCCATAGGGACACAGGAGAAGCTTTCTTT. Protein product: CVSSHRDTGEAFF. The variable domain in full, with the rest retrieved from reference TRBV3-1 and TRBJ1-1, is DTAVSQTPKYLVTQMGNDKSIKCEQNLGHDTMYWYKQDSKKFLKIMFSYNNKELIINETVPNRFSPKSPDKAHLNLHINSLELGDSAVYFCVSSHRDTGEAFFGQGTRLTVV.

Concerning this clonotype: This may stem from a read error, because a much larger clone lies one nucleotide away. CDR3 amino acids: CASSPMAVRVGYTF. The CDR3 bases are TGTGCCAGCAGCCCTATGGCCGTACGGGTCGGCTACACCTTC. The gene calls are TRBV7-2 and TRBJ1-2; D is uncertain. V was pared by 5 bases and J by 8 bases, with 18 bases between. Germline V gene lookup returns CDR1 SGHTA and CDR2 FQGNSA. There are 14 residues in the CDR3.

The chain joins TRBV7-9 to TRBJ1-2; D may be TRBD1 (5 bases). V lost 0 bases to trimming and J lost 8 bases, with 10 bases between them. The V gene's germline CDR1 is SEHNR and CDR2 FQNEAQ (reference sequence). The CDR3 extends over 13 amino acids. Here the CDR3 reads CASSLALAGGYTF. CDR3 in DNA: TGTGCCAGCAGCTTAGCACTGGCAGGGGGCTACACCTTC.